Listed below are T cell receptor beta chains from one sample, sequenced in a study of blood T cell repertoires in COVID-19. The assay was immunoSEQ multiplex PCR, and TCRdb's table has in-frame clones only and misses some. The sample yields roughly 300,000 clones, roughly 85% seen once. The source material was PBMCs or T cells enriched from blood (not recorded which). These receptors were obtained from a woman in her forties or fifties who had recovered from COVID-19. CDR3s leave out the opening cysteine and the closing phenylalanine or tryptophan. The size of a clone is reported for some rows only, either as once, few or many, or as a class for expanded clones.

CDR3aa | j_gene | v_gene | abundance
ASSWDRGLGV | TRBJ2-1 | TRBV5-4 | .
ASSLGTGAYEQY | TRBJ2-7 | TRBV28 | .
ASSLDRQTEAF | TRBJ1-1 | TRBV5-1 | .
ASSQDNGQGRGGYT | TRBJ1-2 | TRBV4-2 | .
ASSSRGTGERSGANVLT | TRBJ2-6 | TRBV18 | few
ASSPAANTGELF | TRBJ2-2 | TRBV18 | once
ASSEGLGGGRQPQH | TRBJ1-5 | TRBV2 | .
ASSLSGGYT | TRBJ1-2 | TRBV7-8 | .
ASRSVGQGNYGYT | TRBJ1-2 | TRBV5-6 | .
ASSLRSGVTYEQY | TRBJ2-7 | TRBV7-8 | .
ASSPLFRNQPQH | TRBJ1-5 | TRBV7-2 | .
ASSLGTLNSGNTIY | TRBJ1-3 | TRBV11-2 | .
ASSHGYGTGRTEAF | TRBJ1-1 | TRBV5-1 | .
ASSPDFTNTGELF | TRBJ2-2 | TRBV5-6 | .
ASSPRTGGADTQY | TRBJ2-3 | TRBV3-1/TRBV3-2 | .
ASRETGKTQY | TRBJ2-5 | TRBV12-3/TRBV12-4 | .
ASSLGETGGYNEQF | TRBJ2-1 | TRBV5-4 | few
ASSQEQRHQPQH | TRBJ1-5 | TRBV4-1 | many
ASSEGQVNTEAF | TRBJ1-1 | TRBV9 | .
ASIRLAGVGTDTQY | TRBJ2-3 | TRBV2 | .
ASSGQGVENIQY | TRBJ2-4 | TRBV6-6 | .
AWSLVANVLT | TRBJ2-6 | TRBV30 | .
ASSLGDRNQPQH | TRBJ1-5 | TRBV5-1 | .
ASSPGIYGYT | TRBJ1-2 | TRBV2 | .
ATIGTGSGELF | TRBJ2-2 | TRBV24-1 | .
ASSFAGTGGEKLF | TRBJ1-4 | TRBV18 | .
ASSPQGQSSTDTQY | TRBJ2-3 | TRBV18 | .
AWNEGGGTQETQY | TRBJ2-5 | TRBV30 | .
ASSERDSPTNEKLF | TRBJ1-4 | TRBV2 | .
ASSGQGTSNQPQH | TRBJ1-5 | TRBV2 | few
ASSLVFPGEAF | TRBJ1-1 | TRBV11-2 | few
ASSPSRAQETQY | TRBJ2-5 | TRBV11-2 | .
RGRHQPQH | TRBJ1-5 | TRBV20-1 | .
ASSLAGVSNQPQH | TRBJ1-5 | TRBV7-2 | .
ASSFGRIRTQY | TRBJ2-5 | TRBV12-3/TRBV12-4 | .
ASSLELERQS | TRBJ2-7 | TRBV5-4 | .
ASSVWDTRGNTIY | TRBJ1-3 | TRBV9 | .
ASSLGWEGTEAF | TRBJ1-1 | TRBV13 | once
ASSWTSNSYNSPLH | TRBJ1-6 | TRBV27 | once
ASSDRGQAKHEQF | TRBJ2-1 | TRBV6-1 | .
ARGTASGYT | TRBJ1-2 | TRBV30 | .
ASSYRREAF | TRBJ1-1 | TRBV6-2/TRBV6-3 | .
ASSLRRIRTASTRAENEKLF | TRBJ1-4 | TRBV7-6 | .
ASSLWDRSDGYT | TRBJ1-2 | TRBV5-1 | .
ASTDGGRDYGYT | TRBJ1-2 | TRBV28 | .
ASSFVNTEAF | TRBJ1-1 | TRBV28 | .
AISDRGGDTDTQY | TRBJ2-3 | TRBV21-1 | .
ASSPGDRATEAF | TRBJ1-1 | TRBV18 | once
ASQMRDTQY | TRBJ2-3 | TRBV6-6 | .
ASSFNSGGIETQY | TRBJ2-5 | TRBV5-1 | .
ASSPDRGSYNEQF | TRBJ2-1 | TRBV5-1 | .
SVPGTGYNEQF | TRBJ2-1 | TRBV29-1 | .
ASSFGTGDNSPLH | TRBJ1-6 | TRBV5-8 | .
ASVKGGGNTEAF | TRBJ1-1 | TRBV6-5 | .
ASSEAKQVSNQPQH | TRBJ1-5 | TRBV6-1 | once
ASSQGPEVATNEKLF | TRBJ1-4 | TRBV4-1 | .
ASSPSGGRTLEAF | TRBJ1-1 | TRBV5-1 | .